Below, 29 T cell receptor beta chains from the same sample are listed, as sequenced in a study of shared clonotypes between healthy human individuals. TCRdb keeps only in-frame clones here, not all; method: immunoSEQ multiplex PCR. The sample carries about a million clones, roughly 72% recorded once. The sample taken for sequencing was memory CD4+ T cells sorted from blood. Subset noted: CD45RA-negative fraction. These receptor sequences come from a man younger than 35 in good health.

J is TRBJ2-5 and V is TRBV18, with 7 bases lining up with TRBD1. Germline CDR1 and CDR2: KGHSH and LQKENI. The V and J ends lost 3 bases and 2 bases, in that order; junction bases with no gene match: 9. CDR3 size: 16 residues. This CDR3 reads CASSPGQQIKQETQYF. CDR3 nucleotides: TGTGCCAGCTCACCGGGACAGCAAATTAAACAAGAGACCCAGTACTTC.

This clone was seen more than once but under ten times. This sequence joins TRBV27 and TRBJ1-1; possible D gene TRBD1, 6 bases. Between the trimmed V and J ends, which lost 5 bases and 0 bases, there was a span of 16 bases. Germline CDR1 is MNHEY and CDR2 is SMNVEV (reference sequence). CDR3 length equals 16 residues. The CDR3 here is CASSKTWDTMNTEAFF. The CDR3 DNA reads TGTGCCAGCAGTAAGACGTGGGACACCATGAACACTGAAGCTTTCTTT.

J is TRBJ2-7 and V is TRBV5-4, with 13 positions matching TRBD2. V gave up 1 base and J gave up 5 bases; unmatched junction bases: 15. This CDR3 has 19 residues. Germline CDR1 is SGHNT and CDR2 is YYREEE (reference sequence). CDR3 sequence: CASSLPGWGTSGIENEQYF. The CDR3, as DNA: TGTGCCAGCAGCTTGCCAGGGTGGGGGACTAGCGGGATAGAGAACGAGCAGTACTTC.

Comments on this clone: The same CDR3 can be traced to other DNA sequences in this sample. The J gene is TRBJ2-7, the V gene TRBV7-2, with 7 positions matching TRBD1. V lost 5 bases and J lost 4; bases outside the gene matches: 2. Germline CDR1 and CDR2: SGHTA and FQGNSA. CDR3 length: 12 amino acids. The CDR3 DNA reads TGTGCCAGCAGCCGACAGGGTTACGAGCAGTACTTC. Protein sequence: CASSRQGYEQYF.

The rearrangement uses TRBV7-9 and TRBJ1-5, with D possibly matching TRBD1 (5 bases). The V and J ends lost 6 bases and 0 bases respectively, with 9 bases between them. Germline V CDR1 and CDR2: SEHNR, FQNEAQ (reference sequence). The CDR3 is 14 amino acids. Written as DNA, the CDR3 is TGTGCCAGCAGTCGGGGCGCTAGCAATCAGCCCCAGCATTTT. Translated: CASSRGASNQPQHF.

In DNA, the CDR3 is TGTGCCACCAGCGTATTGGGGGACAGGGAACTAGCGGGAGGATGGAATGAGCAGTTCTTC. The encoded protein is CATSVLGDRELAGGWNEQFF. The V gene is TRBV15, the J gene TRBJ2-1, with 12 positions matching TRBD2. CDR1 and CDR2 (germline): LNHNV, YYDKDF (reference sequence). This CDR3 spans 20 amino acids. V lost 5 bases and J lost 7; bases outside the gene matches: 21.

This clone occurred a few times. CDR3 amino acids: CSASRGYEQFF. The CDR3 DNA reads as TGCAGTGCTAGTCGGGGGTATGAGCAGTTCTTC. The chain is built from TRBV20-1 and TRBJ2-1, with D tentatively TRBD2 (6 bases). CDR1 is DFQATT and CDR2 is SNEGSKA in the germline V gene (reference sequence). With 3 bases removed from V and 8 bases from J, the gap between germline ends came to 8 bases. The CDR3 extends over 11 amino acids.

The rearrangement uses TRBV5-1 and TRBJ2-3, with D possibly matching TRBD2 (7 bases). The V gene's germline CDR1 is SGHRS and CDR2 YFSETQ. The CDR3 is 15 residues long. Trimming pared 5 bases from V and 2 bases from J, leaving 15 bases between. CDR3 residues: CASSIGEGVTDTQYF. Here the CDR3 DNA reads TGCGCCAGCAGTATTGGGGAGGGGGTCACAGATACGCAGTATTTT.

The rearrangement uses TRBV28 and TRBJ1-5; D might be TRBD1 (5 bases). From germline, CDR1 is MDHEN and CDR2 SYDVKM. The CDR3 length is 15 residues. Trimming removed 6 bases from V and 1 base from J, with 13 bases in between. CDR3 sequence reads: CASRRGGHSNQPQHF. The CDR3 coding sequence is TGTGCCAGCAGGAGGGGCGGACACAGCAATCAGCCCCAGCATTTT.

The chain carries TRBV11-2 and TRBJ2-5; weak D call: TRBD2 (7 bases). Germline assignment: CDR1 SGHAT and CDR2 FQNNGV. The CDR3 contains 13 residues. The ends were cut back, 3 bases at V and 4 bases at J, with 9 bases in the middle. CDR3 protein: CASSFGGAETQYF. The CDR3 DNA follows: TGTGCCAGCAGCTTTGGGGGGGCAGAGACCCAGTACTTC.

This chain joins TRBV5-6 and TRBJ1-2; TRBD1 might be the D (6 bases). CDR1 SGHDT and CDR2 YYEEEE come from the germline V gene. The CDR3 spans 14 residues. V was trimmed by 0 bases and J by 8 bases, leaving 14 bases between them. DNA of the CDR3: TGTGCCAGCAGCTTGGACAGGGTGGGTGCGGGCTACACCTTC. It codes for CASSLDRVGAGYTF.

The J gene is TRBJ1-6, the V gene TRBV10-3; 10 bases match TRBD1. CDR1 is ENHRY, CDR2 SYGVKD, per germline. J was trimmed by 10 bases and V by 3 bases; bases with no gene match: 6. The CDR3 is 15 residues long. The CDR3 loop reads CAISDFGQGESPLHF. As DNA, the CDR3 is TGTGCCATCAGTGATTTCGGACAGGGGGAATCACCCCTCCACTTT.

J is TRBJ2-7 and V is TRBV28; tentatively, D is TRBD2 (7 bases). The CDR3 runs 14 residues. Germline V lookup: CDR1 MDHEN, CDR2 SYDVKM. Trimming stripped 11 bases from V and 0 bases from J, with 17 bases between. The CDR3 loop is CASSRGGFSYEQYF. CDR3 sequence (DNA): TGTGCCTCCTCTAGGGGGGGGTTCTCCTACGAGCAGTACTTC.

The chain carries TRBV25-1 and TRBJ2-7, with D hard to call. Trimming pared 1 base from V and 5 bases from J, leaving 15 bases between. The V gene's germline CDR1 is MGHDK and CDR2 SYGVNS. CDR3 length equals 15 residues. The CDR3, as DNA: TGTGCCAGCAGTGAATTGGGCACCTCAATCCACGAGCAGTACTTC. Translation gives CASSELGTSIHEQYF.

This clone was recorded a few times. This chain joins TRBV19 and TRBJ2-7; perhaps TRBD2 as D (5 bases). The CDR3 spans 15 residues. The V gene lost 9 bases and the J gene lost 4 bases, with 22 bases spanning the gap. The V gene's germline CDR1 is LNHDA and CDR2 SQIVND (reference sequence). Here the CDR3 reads CASQSQPRGSYEQYF. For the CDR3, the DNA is TGTGCCAGCCAGAGCCAGCCAAGAGGGTCTTACGAGCAGTACTTC.

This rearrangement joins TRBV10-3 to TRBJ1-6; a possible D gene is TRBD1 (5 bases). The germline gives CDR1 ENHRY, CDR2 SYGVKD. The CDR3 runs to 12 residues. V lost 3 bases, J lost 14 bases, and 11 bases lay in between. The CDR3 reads CAISDGGGSLHF. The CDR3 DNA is TGTGCCATCAGTGATGGGGGTGGGTCCCTCCACTTT.

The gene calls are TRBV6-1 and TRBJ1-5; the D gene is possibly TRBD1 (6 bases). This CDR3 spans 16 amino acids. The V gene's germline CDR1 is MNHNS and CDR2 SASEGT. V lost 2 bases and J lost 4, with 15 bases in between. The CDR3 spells CASSELGAFVNQPQHF. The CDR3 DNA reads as TGTGCCAGCAGTGAACTGGGGGCTTTTGTGAATCAGCCCCAGCATTTT.

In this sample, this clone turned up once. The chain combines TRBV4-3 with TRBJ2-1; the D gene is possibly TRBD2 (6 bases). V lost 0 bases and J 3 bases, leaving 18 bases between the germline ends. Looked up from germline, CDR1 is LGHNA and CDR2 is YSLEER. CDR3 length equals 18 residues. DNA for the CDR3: TGCGCCAGCAGCCAAGATACGAGCGGTAGCGGTTACTACAATGAGCAGTTCTTC. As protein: CASSQDTSGSGYYNEQFF.

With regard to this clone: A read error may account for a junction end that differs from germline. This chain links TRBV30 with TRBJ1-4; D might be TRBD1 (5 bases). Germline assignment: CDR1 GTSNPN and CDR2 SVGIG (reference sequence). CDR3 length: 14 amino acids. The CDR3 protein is CVWSTGTVARKLFF. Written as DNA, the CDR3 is TGTGTCTGGAGCACCGGGACGGTGGCGCGAAAACTGTTTTTT.

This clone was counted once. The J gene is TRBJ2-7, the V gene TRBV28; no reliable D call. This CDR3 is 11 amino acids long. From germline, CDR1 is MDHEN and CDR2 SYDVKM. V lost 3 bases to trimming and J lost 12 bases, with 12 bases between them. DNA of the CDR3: TGTGCCAGCAGTTTTGGGCTGGGGATGTACTTC. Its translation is CASSFGLGMYF.

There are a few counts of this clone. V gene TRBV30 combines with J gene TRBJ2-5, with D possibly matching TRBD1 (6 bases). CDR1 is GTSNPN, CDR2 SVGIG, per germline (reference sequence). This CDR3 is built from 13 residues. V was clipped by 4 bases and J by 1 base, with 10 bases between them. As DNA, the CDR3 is TGTGCCTGGACCCAGGGGCCCCAAGAGACCCAGTACTTC. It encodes CAWTQGPQETQYF. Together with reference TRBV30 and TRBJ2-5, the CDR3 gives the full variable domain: SQTIHQWPATLVQPVGSPLSLECTVEGTSNPNLYWYRQAAGRGLQLLFYSVGIGQISSEVPQNLSASRPQDRQFILSSKKLLLSDSGFYLCAWTQGPQETQYFGPGTRLLVL.

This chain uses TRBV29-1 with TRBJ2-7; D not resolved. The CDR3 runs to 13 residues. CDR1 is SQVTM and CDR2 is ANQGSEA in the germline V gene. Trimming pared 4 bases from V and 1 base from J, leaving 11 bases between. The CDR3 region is CSVAGRSSYEQYF. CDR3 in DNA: TGCAGCGTTGCAGGCAGGTCGTCCTACGAGCAGTACTTC.

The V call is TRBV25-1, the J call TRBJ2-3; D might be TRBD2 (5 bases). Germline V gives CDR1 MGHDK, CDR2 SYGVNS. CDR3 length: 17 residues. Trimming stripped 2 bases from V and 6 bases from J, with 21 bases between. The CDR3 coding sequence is TGTGCCAGCAGTGAACCATGGACTGCCATATATTCGGATACGCAGTATTTT. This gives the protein CASSEPWTAIYSDTQYF.

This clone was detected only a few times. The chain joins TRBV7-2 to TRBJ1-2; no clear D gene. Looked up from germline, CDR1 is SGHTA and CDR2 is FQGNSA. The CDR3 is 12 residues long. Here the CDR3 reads CAGEATYYGYTF. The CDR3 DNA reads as TGTGCTGGGGAGGCGACATACTATGGCTACACCTTC.

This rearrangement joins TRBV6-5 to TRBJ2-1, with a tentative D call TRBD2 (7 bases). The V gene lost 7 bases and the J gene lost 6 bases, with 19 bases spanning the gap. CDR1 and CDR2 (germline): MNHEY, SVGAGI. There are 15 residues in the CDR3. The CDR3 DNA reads TGTGCCAGCAATAAAGGGAGGGGGGGATCCAATGAGCAGTTCTTC. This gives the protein CASNKGRGGSNEQFF.

The CDR3 is CASSVAPRANTGELFF. CDR3 bases: TGTGCCAGCAGCGTAGCTCCTCGGGCGAACACCGGGGAGCTGTTTTTT. The V gene is TRBV9, the J gene TRBJ2-2; D ambiguous. The CDR3 spans 16 residues. The germline V and J ends were trimmed by 0 bases and 0 bases, with 9 bases remaining between them. In germline, CDR1 is SGDLS, CDR2 YYNGEE.

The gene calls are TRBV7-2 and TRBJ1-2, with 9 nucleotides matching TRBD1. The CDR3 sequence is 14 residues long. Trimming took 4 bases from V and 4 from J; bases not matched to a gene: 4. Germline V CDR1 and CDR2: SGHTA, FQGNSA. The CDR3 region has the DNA TGTGCCAGCAGCTCAACAGGGGGCCCCTATGGCTACACCTTC. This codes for CASSSTGGPYGYTF.

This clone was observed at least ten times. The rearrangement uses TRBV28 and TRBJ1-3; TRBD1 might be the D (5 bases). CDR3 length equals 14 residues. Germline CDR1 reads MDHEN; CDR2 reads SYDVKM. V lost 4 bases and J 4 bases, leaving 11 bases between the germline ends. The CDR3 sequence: CASSSRTSGNTIYF. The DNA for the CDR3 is TGTGCCAGCAGTTCTAGGACATCGGGAAACACCATATATTTT.

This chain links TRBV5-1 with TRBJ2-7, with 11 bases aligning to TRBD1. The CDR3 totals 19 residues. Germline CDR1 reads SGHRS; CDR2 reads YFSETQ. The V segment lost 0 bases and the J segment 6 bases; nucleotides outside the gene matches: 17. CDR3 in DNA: TGCGCCAGCAGCTTGGCAGTGGGGACAGGGGGTCTCGGGGCCCGCGAGCAGTACTTC. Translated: CASSLAVGTGGLGAREQYF.